The rows below give T cell receptor beta chains drawn from one sample of a study of blood T cell repertoires in COVID-19. Generated by immunoSEQ multiplex PCR, the TCRdb table keeps only in-frame clones and is missing some. The sample has approximately 190,000 clones, nearly 85% seen once. Source material: peripheral blood. These receptors all stem from a woman in her 30s with acute or convalescent COVID-19. Each CDR3 is given without its conserved first and last residue.

V	J	CDR3
TRBV27	TRBJ2-5	ASSSLLAGETQY
TRBV30	TRBJ1-2	AWSVQGAAGYT
TRBV2	TRBJ2-7	ASSVRPLDYEQY
TRBV5-1	TRBJ1-2	ASSVGVSSGYT
TRBV18	TRBJ1-5	ASSPWGQDRNQPQH
TRBV5-4	TRBJ2-1	ASSSIQRGFDEQF
TRBV6-1	TRBJ2-3	ASRTFGGGTDTQY
TRBV6-4	TRBJ2-7	ASSEGPAGVDEQY
TRBV29-1	TRBJ2-7	SVADGSHEQY
TRBV27	TRBJ2-7	ASISAGAGEQY
TRBV30	TRBJ2-5	AWSVPSGGRQETQY
TRBV7-8	TRBJ1-4	ASSTRPGRSNEKLF
TRBV4-2	TRBJ2-7	ASSQEGGLAGVRAYEQY
TRBV5-8	TRBJ1-2	ASSLGRAGPPIYGYT
TRBV13	TRBJ2-2	ASSERGVNTGELF
TRBV5-6	TRBJ2-2	ASSLPASGELF
TRBV27	TRBJ2-7	ASSPTGGRLYEQY
TRBV30	TRBJ2-3	AWSVRRGADTQY
TRBV5-4	TRBJ2-5	ASSLSGEETQY
TRBV4-2	TRBJ1-2	ASSPAGTGGSRGYGYT
TRBV12-3/TRBV12-4	TRBJ1-1	ASSFTVFEAF
TRBV10-3	TRBJ2-7	AISDRDYEQY
TRBV30	TRBJ2-3	AWSVSGNADTQY
TRBV19	TRBJ1-2	ASSHTGVRYYGYT